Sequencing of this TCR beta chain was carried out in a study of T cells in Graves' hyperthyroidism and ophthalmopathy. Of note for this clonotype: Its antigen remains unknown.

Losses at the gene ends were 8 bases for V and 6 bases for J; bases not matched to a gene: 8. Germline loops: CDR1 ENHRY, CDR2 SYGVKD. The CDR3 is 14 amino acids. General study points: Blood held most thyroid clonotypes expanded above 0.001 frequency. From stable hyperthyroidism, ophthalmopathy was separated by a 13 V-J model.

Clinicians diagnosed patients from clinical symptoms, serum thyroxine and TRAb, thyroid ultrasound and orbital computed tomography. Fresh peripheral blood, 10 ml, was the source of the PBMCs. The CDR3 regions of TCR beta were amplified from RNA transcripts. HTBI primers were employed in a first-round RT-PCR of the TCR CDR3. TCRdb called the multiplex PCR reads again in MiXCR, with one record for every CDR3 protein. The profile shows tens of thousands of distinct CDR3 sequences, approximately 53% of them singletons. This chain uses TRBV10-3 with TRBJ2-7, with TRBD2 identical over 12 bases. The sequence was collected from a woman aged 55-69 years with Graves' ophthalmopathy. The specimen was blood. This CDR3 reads CAIGGTSGLGEQYF. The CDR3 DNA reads TGTGCCATCGGGGGGACTAGCGGGTTAGGCGAGCAGTACTTC.